The next 5 T cell receptor beta chains were all read from a single sample in a study of glioma-infiltrating T cells after dendritic cell vaccination. The time point here: after dendritic cell vaccination, including at tumor progression/relapse. The assay was immunoSEQ multiplex PCR, and TCRdb's table has in-frame clones only and misses some. The sample records 80,000 to 100,000 clones, 65% to 85% being singletons. The sequencing used blood, collected after dendritic cell vaccination. The receptors were sampled from a human donor with glioblastoma.

The V call is TRBV7-9, the J call TRBJ2-1, with a possible D match to TRBD1 (6 bases). This CDR3 spans 13 amino acids. V was clipped by 2 bases and J by 5 bases, with 7 bases between them. The germline gives CDR1 SEHNR, CDR2 FQNEAQ (reference sequence). The CDR3 sequence: CASSLSGDNEQFF. CDR3 coding DNA: TGTGCCAGCAGCTTATCAGGGGACAATGAGCAGTTCTTC. The variable domain in full, completed from reference TRBV7-9 and TRBJ2-1, reads DTGVSQNPRHKITKRGQNVTFRCDPISEHNRLYWYRQTLGQGPEFLTYFQNEAQLEKSRLLSDRFSAERPKGSFSTLEIQRTEQGDSAMYLCASSLSGDNEQFFGPGTRLTVL.

This clone has more than one count but fewer than ten. The V call is TRBV4-1, the J call TRBJ2-7, with 11 bases fitting TRBD2. CDR1 and CDR2 from the germline V gene are MGHRA and YSYEKL. There are 15 residues in the CDR3. V trimming: 1 base; J trimming: 1 base; junction bases outside the gene matches: 0. CDR3 sequence (DNA): TGCGCCAGCAGCCAAGGACTAGCGGGGTCCTACGAGCAGTACTTC. Protein sequence: CASSQGLAGSYEQYF.

This clone came up a few times. V is TRBV10-2 and J is TRBJ2-2, with D unresolved. Trimming shortened V by 1 base and J by 8 bases, and 8 bases separated the two germline ends. Germline V gene lookup returns CDR1 WSHSY and CDR2 SAAADI. The CDR3 contains 13 residues. The CDR3 spells CASSELVEGELFF. In nucleotides, the CDR3 is TGCGCCAGCAGTGAGTTGGTGGAGGGGGAGCTGTTTTTT.

This chain joins TRBV28 and TRBJ1-2, with D possibly matching TRBD1 (6 bases). The CDR3 runs 14 residues. V lost 3 bases and J lost 4, with 12 bases in between. Per the germline V gene, CDR1 is MDHEN and CDR2 is SYDVKM. The DNA of the CDR3 is TGTGCCAGCAGTTTCGCACAGGGCCCCTATGGCTACACCTTC. Translation: CASSFAQGPYGYTF.

The genes are TRBV2 and TRBJ1-3; 9 positions agree with TRBD1. The CDR3 is 19 amino acids. V was clipped by 7 bases and J by 0 bases; unmatched bases: 16. Germline values: CDR1 SNHLY, CDR2 FYNNEI. CDR3 DNA sequence: TGTGCCAGCACGATGGGACAGGGTAGAGGCTGGGACTCTGGAAACACCATATATTTT. Its protein is CASTMGQGRGWDSGNTIYF.